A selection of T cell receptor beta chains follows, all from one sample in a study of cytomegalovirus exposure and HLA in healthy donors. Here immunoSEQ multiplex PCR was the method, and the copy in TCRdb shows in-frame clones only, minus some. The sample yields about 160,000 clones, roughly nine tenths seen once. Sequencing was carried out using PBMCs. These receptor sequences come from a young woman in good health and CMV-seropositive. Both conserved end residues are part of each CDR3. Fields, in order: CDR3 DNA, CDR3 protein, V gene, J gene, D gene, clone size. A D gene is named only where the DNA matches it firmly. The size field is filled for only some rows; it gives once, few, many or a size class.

TGTGCCAGCCAAACAGGGTTTTACGAGCAGTACTTC	CASQTGFYEQYF	TRBV7-9	TRBJ2-7	-	-
TGTGCCAGCAGTCAAACTAGCGGGAGTAACGAGCAGTACTTC	CASSQTSGSNEQYF	TRBV4-2	TRBJ2-7	TRBD2	once
TGCGCCAGCAGACCCGGACAAGCTAACACTGAAGCTTTCTTT	CASRPGQANTEAFF	TRBV5-1	TRBJ1-1	-	many
TGCGCCAGCAGCCAAGAAATCCCGGGTCCTGGGGCCAACGTCCTGACTTTC	CASSQEIPGPGANVLTF	TRBV4-3	TRBJ2-6	-	-
TGTGCCAGCAGCTTAGAGGGTAATCCACTAGCGGGGGCCGCGAACACCGGGGAGCTGTTTTTT	CASSLEGNPLAGAANTGELFF	TRBV7-6	TRBJ2-2	TRBD2	-
TGTGCCAGCAGTGACAAAGCGGGAGATCCCTACAATGAGCAGTTCTTC	CASSDKAGDPYNEQFF	TRBV6-4	TRBJ2-1	TRBD2	-
TGTGCCAGCAGTGCGCTTCGGGGGGCGAACACTGAAGCTTTCTTT	CASSALRGANTEAFF	TRBV2	TRBJ1-1	-	few
TGTGCCAGCAGCCCGGACAGCACCTACGAGCAGTACTTC	CASSPDSTYEQYF	TRBV7-2	TRBJ2-7	-	-
TGTGCCAGCACCAACAGGCCGGGGAACACTGAAGCTTTCTTT	CASTNRPGNTEAFF	TRBV7-2	TRBJ1-1	-	-
TGTGCCAGCAGCTTAGACGGAGGTGGCTATGGCTACACCTTC	CASSLDGGGYGYTF	TRBV7-2	TRBJ1-2	-	-
TGTGCCAGCAGTTCCACAGGGGGGCACTACGAGCAGTACTTC	CASSSTGGHYEQYF	TRBV6-5	TRBJ2-7	TRBD1	-
TGTGCCAGCAGCTTAGCGGGAGCGGTATATGAGCAGTTCTTC	CASSLAGAVYEQFF	TRBV7-9	TRBJ2-1	-	-
TGTGCCAGCATTCTAAGACGACAGGACGCGAACACTGAAGCTTTCTTT	CASILRRQDANTEAFF	TRBV27	TRBJ1-1	-	few
TGTGCCAGCAGCCAAGACAACGGTGGCATTCAGTACTTC	CASSQDNGGIQYF	TRBV14	TRBJ2-4	-	few
TGCAGCGCGGTCCGGGACAGGGGATCCTACGAGCAGTACTTC	CSAVRDRGSYEQYF	TRBV29-1	TRBJ2-7	TRBD1	-
TGTGCCAGTAGTATAAGTGGTAGCGGCAGATCCTTCAATCAGCCCCAGCATTTT	CASSISGSGRSFNQPQHF	TRBV19	TRBJ1-5	-	-
TGTGCCTGTCTGGAACAGTTGAACACTGAAGCTTTCTTT	CACLEQLNTEAFF	TRBV30	TRBJ1-1	-	-
TGCGCCAGCAGCATAATGGCGGGATCTGGCGAGCAGTACTTC	CASSIMAGSGEQYF	TRBV5-1	TRBJ2-7	-	-
TGTGCCAGTAGTATAATAGCGGAAGAGACCCAGTACTTC	CASSIIAEETQYF	TRBV19	TRBJ2-5	-	-